These 15 T cell receptor beta chains were all obtained from the same sample, sequenced in a study of molecular identifiers for immune sequencing clone quantification. TCRdb reprocessed the PCR reads with MiXCR, giving one entry per CDR3 protein. This table holds approximately 670,000 distinct CDR3 sequences, around 20% found once. Material for sequencing was naive CD8+ T cells from blood, with Jurkat cell RNA spiked in. As to subset: FACS-sorted CD8+CD4-CCR7+CD45RA+ naive T cells. The receptors come from a human donor in good health. Some libraries in this study had Jurkat cell RNA spiked in.

As regards this clonotype: This is likely a read error, given that the CDR3 carries no conserved phenylalanine or tryptophan at its end. The gene calls are TRBV2 and TRBJ1-5; the D gene is possibly TRBD1 (6 bases). CDR1 and CDR2 (germline): SNHLY, FYNNEI. The length of the CDR3 is 14 residues. V shed 6 bases and J shed 0 bases, with 9 bases lying between them. The DNA for the CDR3 is TGTGCCAGCAGGGGCAGGGGTAGCAATCAGCCCCAGCATTGT. Amino acid sequence: CASRGRGSNQPQHC.

This clonotype was picked up many times. The chain couples TRBV29-1 to TRBJ2-3; TRBD2 matches at 13 bases. Germline-derived CDR1 and CDR2 are SQVTM and ANQGSEA. This CDR3 region has 14 residues. Trimming removed 8 bases from V and 4 bases from J; junction bases left unmatched: 6. The CDR3: CSPKLAGGPDTQYF. The CDR3 DNA reads TGCAGCCCCAAACTAGCGGGAGGGCCAGATACGCAGTATTTT.

This clonotype appeared a few times. The CDR3, as DNA: TGTGCCAGTAGTATAGATCTGACGGCGGGGGAGCAGTTCTTC. This encodes CASSIDLTAGEQFF. This chain joins TRBV19 and TRBJ2-1; a possible D gene is TRBD2 (6 bases). Per germline, CDR1 LNHDA and CDR2 SQIVND (reference sequence). There are 14 residues in the CDR3. Trimming pared 0 bases from V and 10 bases from J, leaving 13 bases between.

This clonotype occurred many times. The chain has TRBV9 and TRBJ2-2, with D maybe TRBD2 (5 bases). The V end lost 0 bases, the J end lost 5 bases, and 11 bases lay between the germline ends. The CDR3 length is 15 residues. Germline V gene lookup returns CDR1 SGDLS and CDR2 YYNGEE. Here the CDR3 DNA reads TGTGCCAGCAGCGTAGTGTCGGGATGGACCGGGGAGCTGTTTTTT. Encoded protein: CASSVVSGWTGELFF.

This clonotype was found many times. The J gene is TRBJ2-3, the V gene TRBV7-2; a possible D gene is TRBD2 (6 bases). V shed 4 bases and J shed 1 base, with 27 bases lying between them. The CDR3 loop spans 20 amino acids. The germline CDR1 and CDR2 sequences are SGHTA and FQGNSA. The CDR3 reads CASSSGGSGITSYRTDTQYF. The CDR3 DNA reads TGTGCCAGCAGCTCCGGGGGTAGCGGAATTACCAGTTACCGCACAGATACGCAGTATTTT.

V is TRBV12-3 or TRBV12-4 and J is TRBJ2-1, with TRBD2 matching 12 bases. CDR3 length: 13 amino acids. The V segment lost 10 bases and the J segment 10 bases; nucleotides outside the gene matches: 8. CDR3 protein: CANTPGLAGEQFF. The CDR3 region has the DNA TGTGCCAACACTCCCGGACTAGCGGGGGAGCAGTTCTTC.

Comments on this clonotype: A much larger clonotype is one base distant, so this may be a read error. The V gene is TRBV27, the J gene TRBJ2-7, with D perhaps TRBD1 (5 bases). This CDR3 region has 13 residues. Germline V CDR1 and CDR2: MNHEY, SMNVEV (reference sequence). Here the CDR3 DNA reads TGTGCCAGCAGTTCCAGGGCCTTCTACGAGCGGTACTTC. This encodes CASSSRAFYERYF.

In regard to this clonotype: This may arise from a read error, as a much more abundant clone is one base away. J is TRBJ2-1 and V is TRBV7-9, with D possibly matching TRBD1 (6 bases). The CDR3 loop spans 16 amino acids. Per germline, CDR1 SEHNR and CDR2 FQNEAQ (reference sequence). V dropped 7 bases and J dropped 10 bases, with 26 bases sitting between them. CDR3 in DNA: TGTGCCAGCACCCAAAGCAAGGGACATCCCGGTTTGGAGCAGTTCTTC. Its protein is CASTQSKGHPGLEQFF.

The rearrangement joins TRBV27 to TRBJ1-1; a possible D gene is TRBD1 (5 bases). The V and J ends lost 5 bases and 4 bases respectively, with 14 bases between them. The CDR3 length is 14 residues. Germline V lookup: CDR1 MNHEY, CDR2 SMNVEV (reference sequence). In DNA form, the CDR3 reads TGTGCCAGCAGTCCGGGGGGGATGAGCACTGAAGCTTTCTTT. Amino acids: CASSPGGMSTEAFF.

This chain joins TRBV21-1 and TRBJ2-3; the tabulated D call, TRBD2, remains unverified against the DNA. TRBV21-1 represents a pseudogene. This CDR3 region has 18 residues. DNA for the CDR3: TGTGCCAGCAGCAACGGAGCCGGGACTAGCAGAAGCCCAGATACGCAGTATTTT. As protein: CASSNGAGTSRSPDTQYF.

There are many counts of this clonotype. CDR3 in amino acids: CASRVWAEGNQPQHF. CDR3 DNA: TGTGCCAGCAGGGTTTGGGCCGAGGGGAATCAGCCCCAGCATTTT. The V and J genes are TRBV5-4 and TRBJ1-5; tentatively, D is TRBD1 (5 bases). Germline V lookup: CDR1 SGHNT, CDR2 YYREEE (reference sequence). The CDR3 has 15 amino acids. V was trimmed by 5 bases and J by 4 bases, leaving 16 bases between them.

This clonotype was seen many times. V usage is TRBV7-9 and J usage is TRBJ2-3, with D perhaps TRBD2 (6 bases). Germline CDR1 SEHNR, CDR2 FQNEAQ (reference sequence). The CDR3 totals 16 residues. The germline V and J ends were trimmed by 7 bases and 0 bases, with 17 bases remaining between them. The CDR3 loop is CASIPEAGQSTDTQYF. The CDR3 nucleotides read TGTGCCAGCATCCCCGAAGCGGGCCAGAGCACAGATACGCAGTATTTT.

This clonotype was observed many times. The rearrangement joins TRBV7-9 to TRBJ2-3, with a possible D match to TRBD1 (7 bases). Trimming cost V 1 base and J 0 bases, with 11 bases left between them. The CDR3 length is 16 residues. Germline CDR1 is SEHNR and CDR2 is FQNEAQ (reference sequence). DNA for the CDR3: TGTGCCAGCAGCTTAGTACAGGGGAGGAGCACAGATACGCAGTATTTT. This sequence encodes CASSLVQGRSTDTQYF.

There are many counts of this clonotype. The rearrangement links TRBV28 to TRBJ2-1; D is unresolved. This CDR3 has 12 residues. V was pared by 3 bases and J by 5 bases, with 5 bases between. Germline CDR1 reads MDHEN; CDR2 reads SYDVKM. CDR3 residues: CASSFFNNEQFF. CDR3 nucleotide sequence: TGTGCCAGCAGTTTTTTCAACAATGAGCAGTTCTTC.

The rearrangement joins TRBV6-6 to TRBJ1-1, with D perhaps matching TRBD1 (5 bases). V lost 2 bases and J 5 bases, leaving 12 bases between the germline ends. Germline CDR1 and CDR2: MNHNY and SVGAGI (reference sequence). This CDR3 is built from 14 residues. CDR3 in amino acids: CASSYLQDGTEAFF. Here the CDR3 DNA reads TGTGCCAGCAGTTACCTACAGGACGGGACTGAAGCTTTCTTT.